This entry lists 32 T cell receptor beta chains sequenced from one sample in a study of immune evolution from preneoplasia to lung adenocarcinoma. The assay was immunoSEQ multiplex PCR, and TCRdb's table has in-frame clones only and misses some. The table shows some 16,000 clones, with approximately 86% occurring only once. Sequenced sample: FFPE invasive lung adenocarcinoma tissue. The receptors shown here come from a person between 65 and 80 years old with invasive lung adenocarcinoma.

The chain joins TRBV28 to TRBJ1-5; TRBD1 matches at 7 bases. This CDR3 region has 14 residues. The germline gives CDR1 MDHEN, CDR2 SYDVKM. J was trimmed by 0 bases and V by 6 bases; bases with no gene match: 2. The CDR3 bases are TGTGCCAGCAGCCAGGGGGGTAGCAATCAGCCCCAGCATTTT. Its translation is CASSQGGSNQPQHF.

This clone was found once. The chain recombines TRBV30 with TRBJ1-4; D not resolved. With 3 bases removed from V and 7 bases from J, the gap between germline ends came to 18 bases. This CDR3 is 15 amino acids long. From germline, CDR1 is GTSNPN and CDR2 SVGIG (reference sequence). CDR3 protein: CAWRAASSTGEKLFF. The CDR3 coding sequence is TGTGCCTGGAGGGCCGCTTCCAGCACGGGTGAAAAACTGTTTTTT.

The V and J genes are TRBV6-6 and TRBJ2-5; 12 bases fit TRBD2. This CDR3 spans 15 amino acids. Trimming cost V 6 bases and J 5 bases; bases outside gene matches: 7. CDR1 and CDR2 from the germline V gene are MNHNY and SVGAGI (reference sequence). CDR3 protein: CASSIGLAGTETQYF. In DNA, the CDR3 is TGTGCCAGCAGCATCGGACTAGCGGGAACCGAGACCCAGTACTTC.

V usage is TRBV6-1 and J usage is TRBJ2-7; D uncertain. CDR3 length: 13 amino acids. Between the trimmed V and J ends, which lost 4 bases and 3 bases, there was a span of 10 bases. Per the germline V gene, CDR1 is MNHNS and CDR2 is SASEGT. CDR3 coding DNA: TGTGCCAGCAGTGGCCAGGCGTTCTACGAGCAGTACTTC. This gives the protein CASSGQAFYEQYF.

The chain carries TRBV4-1 and TRBJ1-2; D unclear. The V gene lost 1 base and the J gene lost 5 bases, with 5 bases spanning the gap. CDR1 is MGHRA, CDR2 YSYEKL, per germline. The CDR3 extends over 12 amino acids. CDR3 DNA: TGCGCCAGCAGCCAAGCTACGTATGGCTACACCTTC. Encoded protein: CASSQATYGYTF.

The V gene is TRBV7-3, the J gene TRBJ2-1, with 8 bases fitting TRBD2. Trimming at V came to 6 bases and at J to 8 bases, leaving 12 bases not matched to a gene. Germline CDR1 reads SGHTA; CDR2 reads FQGTGA. CDR3 length: 15 amino acids. CDR3 in amino acids: CASSRGGDQRHEQFF. The CDR3 bases are TGTGCCAGCAGTCGGGGGGGGGACCAGAGACATGAGCAGTTCTTC.

The chain couples TRBV7-9 to TRBJ1-4; 8 positions match TRBD1. The CDR3 has 17 residues. In germline, CDR1 is SEHNR, CDR2 FQNEAQ (reference sequence). J lost 10 bases, V lost 7 bases, and 20 bases had no gene match. This chain's CDR3 is CASIALDRDPVGGKLFF. As DNA, the CDR3 is TGTGCCAGCATCGCGCTGGACAGGGACCCTGTGGGTGGAAAACTGTTTTTT.

The chain recombines TRBV6-1 with TRBJ1-5; 7 positions agree with TRBD1. The CDR3 is 15 amino acids. After removal of 4 bases from V and 1 base from J, the junction contained 4 bases not matched to a gene. Germline-derived CDR1 and CDR2 are MNHNS and SASEGT. CDR3 loop: CASSGTGNSNQPQHF. CDR3 bases: TGTGCCAGCAGTGGGACAGGTAACAGCAATCAGCCCCAGCATTTT.

J is TRBJ2-2 and V is TRBV5-1; no clear D gene. Trimming took off 4 bases at V and 5 bases at J, with 12 bases between the two ends. From germline, CDR1 is SGHRS and CDR2 YFSETQ. CDR3 length equals 14 residues. Here the CDR3 DNA reads TGCGCCAGCAGCCCTGGGGTGGATACCGGGGAGCTGTTTTTT. Translated, it gives CASSPGVDTGELFF.

This rearrangement joins TRBV18 to TRBJ1-2; D is unclear. The CDR3 consists of 13 residues. The V end lost 1 base, the J end lost 8 bases, and 11 bases lay between the germline ends. Germline values: CDR1 KGHSH, CDR2 LQKENI. CDR3 loop: CASSPREADGYTF. The CDR3 nucleotides read TGTGCCAGCTCACCACGAGAGGCCGACGGCTACACCTTC.

The CDR3 DNA follows: TGTGCCACCAGCAGTACCGGGACAGGACTCTACGAGCAGTACTTC. Amino acid sequence: CATSSTGTGLYEQYF. J is TRBJ2-7 and V is TRBV15, with 8 bases that match TRBD1. CDR1 is LNHNV and CDR2 is YYDKDF in the germline V gene (reference sequence). The CDR3 is made up of 15 amino acids. V trimming: 3 bases; J trimming: 3 bases; junction bases outside the gene matches: 7.

This clone has a single count. The chain employs TRBV5-4 and TRBJ2-4; 10 nucleotides match TRBD2. Germline lookup yields CDR1 SGHNT and CDR2 YYREEE (reference sequence). This CDR3 spans 15 amino acids. The V segment lost 4 bases and the J segment 6 bases; nucleotides outside the gene matches: 7. The CDR3 DNA reads TGTGCCAGCAGCGTATTAGCGGGGGGACGAAACATTCAGTACTTC. Amino acids: CASSVLAGGRNIQYF.

The genes are TRBV29-1 and TRBJ2-7; TRBD2 matches at 7 bases. Germline CDR1 is SQVTM and CDR2 is ANQGSEA. V lost 7 bases to trimming and J lost 3 bases; unmatched junction nucleotides: 9. This CDR3 has 13 amino acids. This chain's CDR3 is CSALPSGGYEQYF. The CDR3 nucleotides are TGCAGCGCCCTCCCGTCGGGGGGCTACGAGCAGTACTTC.

The chain couples TRBV18 to TRBJ2-6; D unresolved. This CDR3 spans 15 amino acids. The V and J ends lost 4 bases and 0 bases respectively, with 7 bases between them. The germline V gene has CDR1 KGHSH and CDR2 LQKENI. The CDR3 DNA sequence: TGTGCCAGCTCACGCCCGATCTCTGGGGCCAACGTCCTGACTTTC. This translates into CASSRPISGANVLTF. The full variable domain, rest sourced from reference TRBV18 and TRBJ2-6, is NAGVMQNPRHLVRRRGQEARLRCSPMKGHSHVYWYRQLPEEGLKFMVYLQKENIIDESGMPKERFSAEFPKEGPSILRIQQVVRGDSAAYFCASSRPISGANVLTFGAGSRLTVL.

The rearrangement links TRBV2 to TRBJ2-7; D possibly corresponds to TRBD2 (6 bases). From germline, CDR1 is SNHLY and CDR2 FYNNEI. Trimming removed 4 bases from V and 7 bases from J, with 14 bases in between. This CDR3 has 13 residues. CDR3 sequence (DNA): TGTGCCAGCAGTGTGGAGGGAACGAAGGAGCAGTACTTC. This sequence encodes CASSVEGTKEQYF.

The V gene is TRBV4-1, the J gene TRBJ1-4; unclear D gene. The CDR3 is made up of 16 amino acids. V dropped 0 bases and J dropped 6 bases, with 14 bases sitting between them. CDR1 is MGHRA and CDR2 is YSYEKL in the germline V gene. The CDR3 DNA follows: TGCGCCAGCAGCCAAGATGGTTCGGAGGCTTATGAAAAACTGTTTTTT. It codes for CASSQDGSEAYEKLFF.

In this sample, this clone turned up a few times. The J gene is TRBJ1-5, the V gene TRBV10-3, with unresolved D. Deletions cut 10 bases from V and 1 base from J, with 14 bases between. The germline V gene encodes CDR1 ENHRY and CDR2 SYGVKD. This CDR3 region has 14 residues. In DNA form, the CDR3 reads TGTGCCACCAGGACCTCCGGAAGCAATCAGCCCCAGCATTTT. Translating gives CATRTSGSNQPQHF.

This chain connects TRBV20-1 to TRBJ1-2, with a possible D match to TRBD1 (6 bases). Germline lookup yields CDR1 DFQATT and CDR2 SNEGSKA (reference sequence). V lost 4 bases and J lost 7, with 10 bases in between. The CDR3 runs to 11 residues. CDR3 residues: CSAMPGAGYTF. The CDR3 DNA reads as TGCAGTGCTATGCCAGGGGCTGGCTACACCTTC.

Regarding this clone: Sequence at one end of the junction differs from germline and may be a read error. The chain links TRBV28 to TRBJ2-7, with D perhaps TRBD1 (6 bases). Looked up from germline, CDR1 is MDHEN and CDR2 is SYDVKM. This CDR3 region has 14 residues. CDR3 sequence: CTSRLQGNPYEQYF. In DNA form, the CDR3 reads TGTACCAGCAGATTACAGGGAAACCCCTACGAGCAGTACTTC.

This clone was found a few times. The chain recombines TRBV29-1 with TRBJ2-1, with 11 bases aligning to TRBD2. Germline CDR1 and CDR2: SQVTM and ANQGSEA. The CDR3 contains 14 residues. The V and J ends lost 4 bases and 4 bases, in that order; junction bases with no gene match: 3. The CDR3 loop is CSVGLAGGYNEQFF. The DNA for the CDR3 is TGCAGCGTTGGATTAGCGGGAGGGTACAATGAGCAGTTCTTC.

The chain links TRBV28 to TRBJ2-2; a weak D match, TRBD1 (6 bases). Deletions cut 7 bases from V and 1 base from J, with 10 bases between. Germline lookup yields CDR1 MDHEN and CDR2 SYDVKM. The CDR3 contains 14 residues. The CDR3 region has the DNA TGTGCCAGCACGGGACACTGGAACACCGGGGAGCTGTTTTTT. Its protein product is CASTGHWNTGELFF.

This clone occurred once. This chain links TRBV18 with TRBJ2-5; D is unclear. The CDR3 loop spans 14 amino acids. V lost 3 bases, J lost 4 bases, and 12 bases lay in between. In germline, CDR1 is KGHSH, CDR2 LQKENI. The CDR3 DNA is TGTGCCAGCTCACCGCTCGACGGATCAGAGACCCAGTACTTC. Translating it yields CASSPLDGSETQYF.

This clone was recorded a few times. This chain connects TRBV28 to TRBJ1-1, with D hard to call. V lost 4 bases and J 6 bases, leaving 9 bases between the germline ends. CDR1 and CDR2 (germline): MDHEN, SYDVKM. The CDR3 loop spans 12 amino acids. This chain's CDR3 is CASSSPRSEAFF. For the CDR3, the DNA is TGTGCCAGCAGTTCACCCCGGTCTGAAGCTTTCTTT. The full variable domain, in which reference TRBV28 and TRBJ1-1 provide the parts outside the CDR3, is DVKVTQSSRYLVKRTGEKVFLECVQDMDHENMFWYRQDPGLGLRLIYFSYDVKMKEKGDIPEGYSVSREKKERFSLILESASTNQTSMYLCASSSPRSEAFFGQGTRLTVV.

This rearrangement joins TRBV6-1 to TRBJ2-3, with no clear D. Germline lookup yields CDR1 MNHNS and CDR2 SASEGT. The ends were cut back, 2 bases at V and 6 bases at J, with 3 bases in the middle. The CDR3 loop spans 11 amino acids. CDR3 sequence: CASSELDTQYF. For the CDR3, the DNA is TGTGCCAGCAGTGAATTGGATACGCAGTATTTT.

For the CDR3, the DNA is TGTGCCAGCAGTGGAGGAGGGATCTATGGCTACACCTTC. Protein: CASSGGGIYGYTF. J is TRBJ1-2 and V is TRBV25-1; D not resolved. The germline V and J ends were trimmed by 4 bases and 4 bases, with 10 bases remaining between them. The CDR3 is made up of 13 amino acids. In germline, CDR1 is MGHDK, CDR2 SYGVNS.

In its sample, this clone was seen a few times. This chain joins TRBV29-1 and TRBJ1-1; 7 positions agree with TRBD1. The CDR3 sequence is 13 residues long. The ends lost 7 bases at V and 5 bases at J; junction bases unmatched: 10. CDR1 and CDR2 from the germline V gene are SQVTM and ANQGSEA. CDR3 protein: CSALTGMGTEAFF. CDR3 nucleotides: TGCAGCGCCCTGACAGGGATGGGGACTGAAGCTTTCTTT.

The rearrangement joins TRBV15 to TRBJ2-2; tentatively, D is TRBD2 (5 bases). Germline V gene data show CDR1 as LNHNV and CDR2 as YYDKDF (reference sequence). V lost 0 bases, J lost 1 base, and 6 bases lay in between. CDR3 length equals 15 residues. In nucleotides, the CDR3 is TGTGCCACCAGCAGAGACGGGGTGAACACCGGGGAGCTGTTTTTT. As protein: CATSRDGVNTGELFF.

As for this clone: The junction departs from germline at one end; a sequencing error may be responsible. The chain employs TRBV5-5 and TRBJ1-1; D unresolved. The CDR3 runs 11 residues. Per the germline V gene, CDR1 is SGHKS and CDR2 is YYEKEE (reference sequence). CDR3 DNA sequence: TGTGCCAGCAGCTTGAAAATGTTTCTTATCTTT. Translating gives CASSLKMFLIF.

V gene TRBV6-6 combines with J gene TRBJ2-7; D gene unclear. Germline V gives CDR1 MNHNY, CDR2 SVGAGI (reference sequence). This CDR3 is built from 15 residues. The V end lost 0 bases, the J end lost 1 base, and 10 bases lay between the germline ends. The CDR3 DNA is TGTGCCAGCAGTTACTCGAGAACAAAGTCCTACGAGCAGTACTTC. Translating it yields CASSYSRTKSYEQYF.

This rearrangement joins TRBV11-1 to TRBJ2-3, with no clear D. This CDR3 contains 16 residues. CDR1 and CDR2 from the germline V gene are SGHAT and FQDESV (reference sequence). The germline V and J ends were trimmed by 5 bases and 1 base, with 16 bases remaining between them. The chain's CDR3 is CASSLSTTRGTDTQYF. CDR3 in DNA: TGTGCCAGCAGCCTCTCGACCACAAGGGGCACAGATACGCAGTATTTT.

This clone was seen just once. The chain links TRBV2 to TRBJ2-6; 10 positions match TRBD2. CDR3 length equals 18 residues. Trimming cost V 4 bases and J 1 base; bases outside gene matches: 7. Per the germline V gene, CDR1 is SNHLY and CDR2 is FYNNEI. Here the CDR3 reads CASSVRLAGGSGANVLTF. DNA for the CDR3: TGTGCCAGCAGTGTTAGGTTAGCGGGAGGATCTGGGGCCAACGTCCTGACTTTC.

The V call is TRBV5-6, the J call TRBJ1-5, with a tentative D call TRBD1 (5 bases). V was clipped by 3 bases and J by 0 bases, with 16 bases between them. CDR3 length equals 17 residues. Germline CDR1 and CDR2: SGHDT and YYEEEE. The CDR3 sequence: CASSSWGRDFSNQPQHF. CDR3 nucleotide sequence: TGTGCCAGCAGCTCATGGGGGAGGGACTTTAGCAATCAGCCCCAGCATTTT.